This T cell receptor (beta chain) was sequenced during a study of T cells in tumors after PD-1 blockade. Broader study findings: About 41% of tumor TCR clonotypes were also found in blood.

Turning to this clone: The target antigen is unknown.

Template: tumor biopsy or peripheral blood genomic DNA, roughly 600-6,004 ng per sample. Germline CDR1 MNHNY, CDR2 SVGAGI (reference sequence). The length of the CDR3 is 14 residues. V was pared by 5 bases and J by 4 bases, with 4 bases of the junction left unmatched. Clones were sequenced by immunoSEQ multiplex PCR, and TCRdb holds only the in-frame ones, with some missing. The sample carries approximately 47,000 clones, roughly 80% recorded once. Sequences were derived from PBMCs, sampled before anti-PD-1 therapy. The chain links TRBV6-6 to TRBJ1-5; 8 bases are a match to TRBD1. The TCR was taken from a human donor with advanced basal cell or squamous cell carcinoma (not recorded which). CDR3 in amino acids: CASSVQGGNQPQHF. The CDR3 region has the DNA TGTGCCAGCAGTGTACAGGGGGGAAATCAGCCCCAGCATTTT.